This T cell receptor beta chain was obtained from a study of early T cells in non-severe SARS-CoV-2 infection. In the study overall: The chains were unpaired, and the sequenced material was bulk RNA from unsorted whole blood. Points from the study as a whole: The matching step, a VDJdb search, favored anti-spike CD8 responses and missed private and CD4 specificities.

Individual cDNA molecules carried attached unique molecular identifiers. Each CDR3 protein is one row after TCRdb ran MiXCR on the 5' RACE reads. The repertoire has 65,000 to 95,000 distinct CDR3 sequences, roughly a sixth of them found once; the top ten carry approximately 2.9%. On this clonotype: Antigen specificity is unknown.

The source of this sequence is an adult who was a healthcare worker with PCR-confirmed SARS-CoV-2 infection or an uninfected control (not recorded which). Sequencing used whole blood.

In nucleotides, the CDR3 is TGTGCCAGTATCCTGGAGCGGAGCACAGATACGCAGTATTTT. The encoded protein is CASILERSTDTQYF. V is TRBV19 and J is TRBJ2-3; D possibly corresponds to TRBD2 (5 bases). V gave up 7 bases and J gave up 0 bases, with 11 bases separating them. The CDR3 sequence is 14 residues long. Germline V CDR1 and CDR2: LNHDA, SQIVND (reference sequence). Drawing the rest from reference TRBV19 and TRBJ2-3, the complete variable domain is DGGITQSPKYLFRKEGQNVTLSCEQNLNHDAMYWYRQDPGQGLRLIYYSQIVNDFQKGDIAEGYSVSREKKESFPLTVTSAQKNPTAFYLCASILERSTDTQYFGPGTRLTVL.